These T cell receptor beta chains were read from a single sample in a study of blood T cell repertoires in COVID-19. The repertoire was sequenced with immunoSEQ multiplex PCR; TCRdb's copy has only in-frame clones and lacks some. Among about 180,000 clones listed, 86% were seen once. The material sequenced was peripheral blood. The receptors here all came from a woman aged 25 to 39 with active or convalescent COVID-19. The CDR3 runs from the conserved cysteine through the conserved F or W. The D gene is left open where the match is weak. Not every row has a clone size; where given, it reads once, few, many or a size class.

TRBV2,once,TRBJ2-1,TRBD1,TGTGCCAGCAGTGGAAACCTCAGGGGGAATGAGCAGTTCTTC,CASSGNLRGNEQFF
TRBV5-6,.,TRBJ1-5,TRBD1,TGTGCCAGCAGCTCGGGACAGGGGAATCAGCCCCAGCATTTT,CASSSGQGNQPQHF
TRBV2,.,TRBJ2-4,TRBD1,TGTGCCAGCAGAGATCGACAGGGCTTAGCCAAAAACATTCAGTACTTC,CASRDRQGLAKNIQYF
TRBV7-8,.,TRBJ1-2,TRBD1,TGTGCCAGCAGCCACCCCCGGACAGGGGGCTATGGCTACACCTTC,CASSHPRTGGYGYTF
TRBV10-2,.,TRBJ1-2,TRBD1,TGCGCCAGCACTAGGACAGGGGGAATCTATGGCTACACCTTC,CASTRTGGIYGYTF
TRBV2,.,TRBJ2-7,.,TGTGCCAGCACCCCGGGACTCCTTACCTACGAGCAGTACTTC,CASTPGLLTYEQYF
TRBV24-1,.,TRBJ2-2,TRBD1,TGTGCCACCAGTGACGCCGGGACAGGGAACACCGGGGAGCTGTTTTTT,CATSDAGTGNTGELFF
TRBV7-9,.,TRBJ2-2,.,TGTGCCAGCAGCTTATACAGGACGAACACCGGGGAGCTGTTTTTT,CASSLYRTNTGELFF
TRBV19,.,TRBJ2-5,TRBD2,TGTGCCAGTAGTATAAGGCTAGCGGGGGGGCCGTGGGAGACCCAGTACTTC,CASSIRLAGGPWETQYF
TRBV7-6,.,TRBJ1-2,.,TGTGCCAGCAGCCCGCGTGCAGGGAAGAACTATGGCTACACCTTC,CASSPRAGKNYGYTF
TRBV5-1,.,TRBJ1-6,.,TGCGCCAGCAGCTTGGGTGAGATCTATAATTCACCCCTCCACTTT,CASSLGEIYNSPLHF
TRBV10-3,once,TRBJ2-2,TRBD1,TGTGCCATCAGTGACTCGACAGGGGGGAACACCGGGGAGCTGTTTTTT,CAISDSTGGNTGELFF
TRBV18,.,TRBJ2-7,.,TGTGCCAGCTCACTCCAGGGCGGCTACGAGCAGTACTTC,CASSLQGGYEQYF
TRBV7-2,.,TRBJ2-1,.,TGTGCCAGCAGCCGGTTACAGGTCTACAATGAGCAGTTCTTC,CASSRLQVYNEQFF
TRBV29-1,.,TRBJ1-2,TRBD1,TGCAGCGTTGAATTTTCCGGGACAGTCTATGGCTACACCTTC,CSVEFSGTVYGYTF
TRBV14,.,TRBJ2-1,.,TGTGCCAGCAGCCAAATGCGGGACGGCTCCTACAATGAGCAGTTCTTC,CASSQMRDGSYNEQFF